Following are 25 T cell receptor beta chains from one sample sequenced in a study of blood T cell repertoires in COVID-19. The protocol was immunoSEQ multiplex PCR, while the TCRdb copy is restricted to in-frame clones and leaves out a portion. The repertoire has 150,000 to 200,000 clones, about 95% of them found once; the top ten carry about 0.76%. Input material: peripheral blood. Receptors were obtained from a man in his thirties or forties with COVID-19, enrolled during active disease.

The V gene is TRBV11-2, the J gene TRBJ2-7; 7 bases are shared with TRBD1. Losses at the gene ends were 1 base for V and 2 bases for J; bases not matched to a gene: 5. Looked up from germline, CDR1 is SGHAT and CDR2 is FQNNGV. The CDR3 length is 15 residues. The CDR3 reads CASSLGQGDTYEQYF. The CDR3, as DNA: TGTGCCAGCAGCTTAGGTCAGGGGGATACCTACGAGCAGTACTTC.

This clone was seen once. V usage is TRBV9 and J usage is TRBJ2-1, with 8 bases fitting TRBD2. Per the germline V gene, CDR1 is SGDLS and CDR2 is YYNGEE. V lost 2 bases and J lost 9; bases outside the gene matches: 16. The CDR3 totals 17 residues. Written as DNA, the CDR3 is TGTGCCAGCAGCGTGGTCCCCGGGACTAGGGCCGGGGGTGAGCAGTTCTTC. Amino acid sequence: CASSVVPGTRAGGEQFF.

This chain's CDR3 is CASSYLGGGVEKLFF. The CDR3 DNA reads TGTGCCAGCAGTTACCTCGGGGGGGGTGTTGAAAAACTGTTTTTT. The chain joins TRBV6-5 to TRBJ1-4; tentatively, D is TRBD1 (5 bases). The germline V gene has CDR1 MNHEY and CDR2 SVGAGI. CDR3 size: 15 residues. The ends were cut back, 2 bases at V and 7 bases at J, with 14 bases in the middle.

The rearrangement links TRBV30 to TRBJ1-2, with TRBD1 matching over 8 bases. The CDR3 length is 12 residues. CDR1 and CDR2 (germline): GTSNPN, SVGIG (reference sequence). With 5 bases clipped from V and 7 bases from J, the junction kept 6 bases outside the gene matches. The CDR3 sequence is CAWSETGVGYTF. The CDR3 DNA follows: TGTGCCTGGTCCGAGACAGGGGTTGGCTACACCTTC.

This rearrangement joins TRBV4-1 to TRBJ2-5; D not certain. From germline, CDR1 is MGHRA and CDR2 YSYEKL. The CDR3 runs to 14 residues. V was clipped by 4 bases and J by 1 base, with 10 bases between them. This CDR3 reads CASSPLISQETQYF. The DNA of the CDR3 is TGCGCCAGCAGCCCCTTAATCAGCCAAGAGACCCAGTACTTC.

V is TRBV19 and J is TRBJ2-5, with TRBD2 matching 10 bases. The V and J ends lost 6 bases and 4 bases, in that order; junction bases with no gene match: 5. From germline, CDR1 is LNHDA and CDR2 SQIVND (reference sequence). CDR3 length: 14 amino acids. CDR3 coding DNA: TGTGCCAGTAGCCCAAAGCGGGGGGGAGAGACCCAGTACTTC. Translation gives CASSPKRGGETQYF.

The gene calls are TRBV6-6 and TRBJ1-2; D is unresolved. Trimming took 2 bases from V and 0 from J, leaving 10 bases between them. Germline V CDR1 and CDR2: MNHNY, SVGAGI (reference sequence). CDR3 length equals 15 residues. Here the CDR3 DNA reads TGTGCCAGCAGTTACGGGAGAGGGACTAACTATGGCTACACCTTC. The encoded protein is CASSYGRGTNYGYTF.

This clone was recorded once. CDR3 sequence reads: CASSQGVGYTF. The CDR3 coding sequence is TGTGCCAGTAGCCAGGGTGTAGGCTACACCTTC. The rearrangement links TRBV19 to TRBJ1-2; possible D gene TRBD1, 5 bases. Germline V gene sequence: CDR1 LNHDA, CDR2 SQIVND (reference sequence). The CDR3 has 11 residues. V gave up 6 bases and J gave up 8 bases, with 10 bases separating them.

The J gene is TRBJ2-2, the V gene TRBV5-1, with a weak D call TRBD2 (5 bases). V dropped 0 bases and J dropped 2 bases, with 17 bases sitting between them. The CDR3 is 18 residues long. Germline CDR1 SGHRS, CDR2 YFSETQ. Here the CDR3 reads CASSLGPGYSINTGELFF. CDR3 DNA: TGCGCCAGCAGCTTGGGACCGGGATACTCGATAAACACCGGGGAGCTGTTTTTT.

This chain joins TRBV5-1 and TRBJ1-5, with 7 positions matching TRBD1. Germline values: CDR1 SGHRS, CDR2 YFSETQ. The CDR3 extends over 16 amino acids. The V gene end was trimmed by 0 bases and the J gene end by 6 bases; junction bases not matched to a gene: 9. As DNA, the CDR3 is TGCGCCAGCAGCTTGGTGGGGCAGGGGGTAGGTCAGCCCCAGCATTTT. As protein: CASSLVGQGVGQPQHF.

This chain connects TRBV12-5 to TRBJ2-7; tentatively, D is TRBD2 (5 bases). The CDR3 spans 15 residues. Trimming shortened V by 4 bases and J by 2 bases, and 15 bases separated the two germline ends. Per germline, CDR1 LGHNT and CDR2 FRNRAP. The CDR3 sequence is CASGSGVPLTYEQYF. The CDR3 coding sequence is TGTGCTAGTGGTTCCGGGGTCCCCTTGACCTACGAGCAGTACTTC.

J is TRBJ2-2 and V is TRBV2, with D perhaps matching TRBD1 (6 bases). Looked up from germline, CDR1 is SNHLY and CDR2 is FYNNEI. The CDR3 consists of 16 residues. V was cut by 2 bases and J by 4 bases, with 14 bases left in between. CDR3 DNA: TGTGCCAGCAGTGAAAACCAGGGGTCTGTCACCGGGGAGCTGTTTTTT. Protein product: CASSENQGSVTGELFF.

This clone was seen once. The J gene is TRBJ2-3, the V gene TRBV19; possible D gene TRBD1, 6 bases. V was cut by 5 bases and J by 3 bases, with 12 bases left in between. The length of the CDR3 is 14 residues. Germline V gene lookup returns CDR1 LNHDA and CDR2 SQIVND (reference sequence). Here the CDR3 reads CASSGTGTTDTQYF. The CDR3 coding sequence is TGTGCCAGTAGTGGAACCGGGACAACAGATACGCAGTATTTT.

This chain connects TRBV6-5 to TRBJ2-5, with D hard to call. Germline lookup yields CDR1 MNHEY and CDR2 SVGAGI. V dropped 6 bases and J dropped 0 bases, with 8 bases sitting between them. This CDR3 is 13 amino acids long. The DNA of the CDR3 is TGTGCCAGCAGCCCCGAGTACCAAGAGACCCAGTACTTC. The encoded protein is CASSPEYQETQYF.

To note about this clone: Mismatch with germline at one junction end may stem from a read error. The chain combines TRBV20-1 with TRBJ1-5; D gene uncertain. CDR3 length: 11 residues. Germline values: CDR1 DFQATT, CDR2 SNEGSKA (reference sequence). The CDR3 is CSARGSGFENF. The CDR3 DNA reads as TGCAGTGCTAGGGGGAGCGGCTTTGAGAATTTT.

This clone was detected only once. The J gene is TRBJ2-7, the V gene TRBV7-2; D is perhaps TRBD2 (6 bases). The CDR3 has 15 amino acids. The germline V gene has CDR1 SGHTA and CDR2 FQGNSA. Trimming took off 5 bases at V and 2 bases at J, with 16 bases between the two ends. As DNA, the CDR3 is TGTGCCAGCAGCCCCGCGGGACTCGTTCCCTACGAGCAGTACTTC. Its protein product is CASSPAGLVPYEQYF.

The chain combines TRBV27 with TRBJ1-6; 11 nucleotides align to TRBD1. The germline CDR1 and CDR2 sequences are MNHEY and SMNVEV (reference sequence). CDR3 length equals 16 residues. V dropped 6 bases and J dropped 4; count of bases not matched to a gene: 5. The CDR3 spells CASSRTGGGYNSPLHF. The CDR3 nucleotides read TGTGCCAGCAGCCGGACAGGGGGCGGATATAATTCACCCCTCCACTTT.

The rearrangement uses TRBV5-1 and TRBJ1-2, with D tentatively TRBD1 (5 bases). This CDR3 is 15 amino acids long. Germline values: CDR1 SGHRS, CDR2 YFSETQ. Deletions cut 0 bases from V and 4 bases from J, with 13 bases between. The CDR3 nucleotides are TGCGCCAGCAGCTTGGATAGGGGACTCAGCTATGGCTACACCTTC. This encodes CASSLDRGLSYGYTF. The full variable domain, in which reference TRBV5-1 and TRBJ1-2 provide the parts outside the CDR3, is KAGVTQTPRYLIKTRGQQVTLSCSPISGHRSVSWYQQTPGQGLQFLFEYFSETQRNKGNFPGRFSGRQFSNSRSEMNVSTLELGDSALYLCASSLDRGLSYGYTFGSGTRLTVV.

The chain couples TRBV30 to TRBJ1-5, with 8 bases lining up with TRBD1. From germline, CDR1 is GTSNPN and CDR2 SVGIG (reference sequence). CDR3 length equals 14 residues. Trimming at V came to 7 bases and at J to 0 bases, leaving 5 bases not matched to a gene. For the CDR3, the DNA is TGTGCCTTTAGGACAGGGACTAGCAATCAGCCCCAGCATTTT. It translates to CAFRTGTSNQPQHF.

This chain connects TRBV5-6 to TRBJ1-1; 12 nucleotides align to TRBD1. The germline gives CDR1 SGHDT, CDR2 YYEEEE. Trimming took 3 bases from V and 7 from J; bases not matched to a gene: 10. The CDR3 loop spans 16 amino acids. CDR3 in DNA: TGTGCCAGCAGCTGGCCGGGACAGGGGGCCGAGGTTGAAGCTTTCTTT. It encodes CASSWPGQGAEVEAFF. The full variable domain, in which reference TRBV5-6 and TRBJ1-1 provide the parts outside the CDR3, is DAGVTQSPTHLIKTRGQQVTLRCSPKSGHDTVSWYQQALGQGPQFIFQYYEEEERQRGNFPDRFSGHQFPNYSSELNVNALLLGDSALYLCASSWPGQGAEVEAFFGQGTRLTVV.

The rearrangement joins TRBV19 to TRBJ2-7; 7 bases fit TRBD1. There are 13 residues in the CDR3. Germline V gene data show CDR1 as LNHDA and CDR2 as SQIVND (reference sequence). V was pared by 5 bases and J by 4 bases, with 5 bases of the junction left unmatched. The CDR3 bases are TGTGCCAGTAGTGGTCTGGGACAGTACGAGCAGTACTTC. It yields the protein CASSGLGQYEQYF.

The chain's CDR3 is CASSIGGTATNYGYTF. The CDR3 DNA reads TGTGCCAGTAGTATAGGGGGGACAGCCACTAACTATGGCTACACCTTC. The chain is built from TRBV19 and TRBJ1-2; 7 positions match TRBD1. Germline trimming cut 1 base from V and 0 bases from J; bases unmatched to any gene: 5. The CDR3 has 16 amino acids. Germline assignment: CDR1 LNHDA and CDR2 SQIVND (reference sequence).

The J gene is TRBJ2-5, the V gene TRBV6-2 or TRBV6-3, with D maybe TRBD1 (6 bases). Germline V gives CDR1 MNHEY, CDR2 SVGEGT. The CDR3 spans 14 residues. V lost 2 bases, J lost 5 bases, and 12 bases lay in between. DNA for the CDR3: TGTGCCAGCAGTTACGGGGGCCAATGGGAGACCCAGTACTTC. This translates into CASSYGGQWETQYF.

The chain is built from TRBV9 and TRBJ2-2, with D possibly matching TRBD2 (5 bases). Deletions cut 4 bases from V and 2 bases from J, with 15 bases between. In germline, CDR1 is SGDLS, CDR2 YYNGEE. The CDR3 length is 16 residues. The CDR3 is CASSPIGRVNTGELFF. DNA for the CDR3: TGTGCCAGCAGCCCTATCGGGCGGGTAAACACCGGGGAGCTGTTTTTT.

As to this clone: Within the sample, other DNA sequences also encode this same CDR3. The chain has TRBV9 and TRBJ2-7; D uncertain. This CDR3 has 15 amino acids. Germline CDR1 is SGDLS and CDR2 is YYNGEE. The V gene lost 0 bases and the J gene lost 0 bases, with 10 bases spanning the gap. The CDR3 spells CASSVGSGSSYEQYF. The CDR3, as DNA: TGTGCCAGCAGCGTAGGTTCGGGTAGCTCCTACGAGCAGTACTTC.